The entry below describes one T cell receptor (beta chain). What it binds is unknown. The data are from a study of lymphopenia after photon versus proton radiotherapy. The study, taken as a whole, reports: Post-nadir diversity loss with photons came from oligoclonal expansion, particularly CD8+ Temra cells. Under photons, naive T cells and diversity fell while effector/memory populations rose.

Measured with immunoSEQ multiplex PCR; TCRdb has only the in-frame clones, and not every one. Here the sample spans 75,000 or so clones, over 70% being singletons. Trimming left V 3 bases short and J 7 bases short, with 20 bases between. This CDR3 region has 15 residues. Per the germline V gene, CDR1 is SGHRS and CDR2 is YFSETQ. This receptor was taken from a man aged 60 to 69 with pancreatic cancer. This rearrangement joins TRBV5-1 to TRBJ2-7; weak D call: TRBD2 (6 bases). The source material was peripheral blood, sampled from a patient treated with proton-based radiotherapy. The CDR3 coding sequence is TGCGCCAGCAGCTCCTCTAGCGCCTTGACGGGGGAGCAGTACTTC. The encoded protein is CASSSSSALTGEQYF.